Listed below are T cell receptor beta chains from one sample, sequenced in a study of T cells after yellow fever vaccination. MiXCR, applied by TCRdb to the 5' RACE reads, yields one record per CDR3 protein. The repertoire holds approximately 300,000 distinct CDR3 sequences, with approximately 9% as singletons. This specimen was PBMCs, taken on the day of the first yellow fever vaccination. These receptors were taken from a man younger than 35 who received the YFV17D yellow fever vaccine. The CDR3 runs from the conserved cysteine through the conserved F or W. A D gene is named only where the DNA matches it firmly. Size tells how often a clone was seen (once, few, many) or the class of an expanded clone, and some rows leave it out.

J gene: TRBJ1-5; D gene: -; clone size: few; V gene: TRBV20-1; CDR3 DNA: TGCAGTGCAGAGACAGCCTATAGCAATCAGCCCCAGCATTTT; CDR3 protein: CSAETAYSNQPQHF
J gene: TRBJ2-2; D gene: TRBD1; clone size: -; V gene: TRBV12-3/TRBV12-4; CDR3 DNA: TGTGCCAGCAGCCGGGGACAGCTCACCGGGGAGCTGTTTTTT; CDR3 protein: CASSRGQLTGELFF
J gene: TRBJ2-1; D gene: TRBD2; clone size: -; V gene: TRBV20-1; CDR3 DNA: TGCAGTGCTGAAAGCGGGAGGCTCCTTAGTGAGCAGTTCTTC; CDR3 protein: CSAESGRLLSEQFF
J gene: TRBJ2-7; D gene: -; clone size: many; V gene: TRBV20-1; CDR3 DNA: TGCAGTGCTAGAGATCCGGTTAGCTCCTACGAGCAGTACTTC; CDR3 protein: CSARDPVSSYEQYF
J gene: TRBJ2-7; D gene: -; clone size: many; V gene: TRBV29-1; CDR3 DNA: TGCAGCGTTGCTCCTGACAGGAAGGGCGAGCAGTACTTC; CDR3 protein: CSVAPDRKGEQYF
J gene: TRBJ1-6; D gene: -; clone size: many; V gene: TRBV3-1; CDR3 DNA: TGTGCCAGCAGCCAAGTTGGATGGAATTCACCCCTCCACTTT; CDR3 protein: CASSQVGWNSPLHF
J gene: TRBJ1-3; D gene: TRBD1; clone size: few; V gene: TRBV5-6; CDR3 DNA: TGTGCCATCAGCTTTGGGACAGGGGGCCCCCCGTGGGGAAACACCATATATTTT; CDR3 protein: CAISFGTGGPPWGNTIYF
J gene: TRBJ2-3; D gene: -; clone size: many; V gene: TRBV12-3/TRBV12-4; CDR3 DNA: TGTGCCAGCACCCCCAGGGGTCCAGATACGCAGTATTTT; CDR3 protein: CASTPRGPDTQYF
J gene: TRBJ2-7; D gene: -; clone size: -; V gene: TRBV11-2; CDR3 DNA: TGTGCCAGCAGCTTACGATCAGCAAAGACACCCTACGAGCAGTACTTC; CDR3 protein: CASSLRSAKTPYEQYF
J gene: TRBJ2-1; D gene: -; clone size: -; V gene: TRBV27; CDR3 DNA: TGTGCCAGCAGTTTAGGGGACAACTACAATGAGCAGTTCTTC; CDR3 protein: CASSLGDNYNEQFF
J gene: TRBJ1-2; D gene: TRBD1; clone size: many; V gene: TRBV6-1; CDR3 DNA: TGTGCCAGCAGTCTAGGACAGGGTTTAGATGGCTACACCTTC; CDR3 protein: CASSLGQGLDGYTF
J gene: TRBJ1-3; D gene: -; clone size: few; V gene: TRBV5-5; CDR3 DNA: TGTGCCAGCAGCCGCCAGTGGGCGAATGGAAACACCATATATTTT; CDR3 protein: CASSRQWANGNTIYF
J gene: TRBJ2-1; D gene: -; clone size: -; V gene: TRBV5-1; CDR3 DNA: TGCGCCAGCAGCTTGACCACGAATCGCTACAATGAGCAGTTCTTC; CDR3 protein: CASSLTTNRYNEQFF